Described below is a single T cell receptor beta chain sequence and its context. The target antigen is unknown. Per the germline V gene, CDR1 is SGHTA and CDR2 is FQGNSA. The CDR3 is 11 residues long. V was cut by 9 bases and J by 3 bases, with 9 bases left in between. The data derive from a study of OX40 agonist ivuxolimab in advanced cancers. Whole-study context: Patients received intravenous ivuxolimab every 2 weeks at 0.01 to 10 mg/kg.

Broader study findings: Compared with CD4+, CD8+ T cells on average had more expanded clones.

Repertoires were generated with immunoSEQ multiplex PCR, while TCRdb's copy carries only in-frame clones and drops some. The sample shows approximately 49,000 clones, approximately 83% of them seen only once. The J gene is TRBJ2-7, the V gene TRBV7-2; D may be TRBD1 (6 bases). This specimen was CD4+ or CD8+ T cells sorted from blood, taken in a trial of the OX40 agonist ivuxolimab. This TCR derives from an adult with an advanced solid tumor such as melanoma, head and neck, liver or kidney cancer. CDR3 in amino acids: CASRQDYEQYF. Written as DNA, the CDR3 is TGTGCCAGTAGACAGGACTACGAGCAGTACTTC.